The clone carrying this T cell receptor (beta chain) was detected many times. This sample was taken from a study of blood T cells in healthy people across ages. Each donor's blood draw was roughly 9.8 milliliters of peripheral blood. A J-beta primer mix and a sample-barcoded 5' primer were used in a second PCR of about 7 to 12 cycles. Each cDNA was tagged by a template-switch adaptor containing 12 random nucleotides. In TCRdb, the 5' RACE reads were re-called with MiXCR into one record per CDR3 protein. This table has 950,000 to 1,200,000 distinct CDR3 sequences, around two fifths appearing once. The germline V and J ends were trimmed by 2 bases and 5 bases, with 5 bases remaining between them. This CDR3 has 12 residues. The germline V gene encodes CDR1 LGHNA and CDR2 YSLEER.

The chain carries TRBV4-3 and TRBJ2-3, with D unclear. The receptor comes from a young man in good health. The specimen was blood. The CDR3 nucleotides read TGCGCCAGCAGCCAACAAGGAGATACGCAGTATTTT. Translation gives CASSQQGDTQYF.